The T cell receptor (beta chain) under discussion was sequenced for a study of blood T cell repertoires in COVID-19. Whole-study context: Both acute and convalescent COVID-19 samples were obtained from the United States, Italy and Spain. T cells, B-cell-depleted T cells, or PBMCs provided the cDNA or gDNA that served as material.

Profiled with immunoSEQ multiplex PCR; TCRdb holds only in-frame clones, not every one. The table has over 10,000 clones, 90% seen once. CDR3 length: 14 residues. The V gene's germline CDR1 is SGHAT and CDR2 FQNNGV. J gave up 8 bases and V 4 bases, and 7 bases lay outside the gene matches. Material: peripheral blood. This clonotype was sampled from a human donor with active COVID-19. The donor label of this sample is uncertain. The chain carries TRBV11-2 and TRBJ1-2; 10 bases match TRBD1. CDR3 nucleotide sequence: TGTGCCAGCAGCTCGCGGACAGGGGGAGACGGCTACACCTTC. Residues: CASSSRTGGDGYTF.